What follows are 27 T cell receptor beta chains derived from one specimen sequenced in a study of preoperative IRX-2 immunotherapy in early breast cancer. Measured with immunoSEQ multiplex PCR; TCRdb has only the in-frame clones, and not every one. The sample carries 75,000 to 100,000 clones, just over 85% recorded once. Regarding treatment: preoperative locoregional IRX-2 cytokine immunotherapy. Source: tumor tissue, taken after IRX-2 immunotherapy. These receptors were obtained from a human donor with breast cancer.

The rearrangement joins TRBV6-8 to TRBJ1-1; D is unclear. The V and J ends lost 10 bases and 1 base respectively, with 19 bases between them. Per the germline V gene, CDR1 is MNHGY and CDR2 is SAAAGT. The CDR3 covers 15 residues. This CDR3 reads CAIGLAGRRNTEAFF. The CDR3, as DNA: TGTGCCATCGGACTTGCGGGCAGGAGGAACACTGAAGCTTTCTTT.

V usage is TRBV28 and J usage is TRBJ2-7, with D tentatively TRBD2 (6 bases). The germline gives CDR1 MDHEN, CDR2 SYDVKM. V shed 5 bases and J shed 0 bases, with 11 bases lying between them. The CDR3 contains 14 residues. The CDR3 coding sequence is TGTGCCAGCAGTCCCGGGGGAAGCTCCTACGAGCAGTACTTC. Translation: CASSPGGSSYEQYF. The full variable domain, rest sourced from reference TRBV28 and TRBJ2-7, is DVKVTQSSRYLVKRTGEKVFLECVQDMDHENMFWYRQDPGLGLRLIYFSYDVKMKEKGDIPEGYSVSREKKERFSLILESASTNQTSMYLCASSPGGSSYEQYFGPGTRLTVT.

The rearrangement joins TRBV27 to TRBJ2-3; 7 nucleotides agree with TRBD1. The CDR3 runs 17 residues. Unmatched junction bases numbered 13, after V lost 5 bases and J lost 2 bases. Germline V lookup: CDR1 MNHEY, CDR2 SMNVEV (reference sequence). The CDR3 loop is CASSRLPGQWNTDTQYF. CDR3 DNA: TGTGCCAGCAGTCGTCTTCCGGGACAGTGGAACACAGATACGCAGTATTTT.

Concerning this clone itself: One end of the junction does not line up with germline, which may come from a read error. The rearrangement links TRBV30 to TRBJ1-3; weak D call: TRBD1 (6 bases). The germline CDR1 and CDR2 sequences are GTSNPN and SVGIG (reference sequence). CDR3 size: 16 residues. As DNA, the CDR3 is TGTGCCTGGAGTGTAATATCAGGGGTTTTTCTGAACACTATATATTTT. As protein: CAWSVISGVFLNTIYF.

The chain joins TRBV18 to TRBJ2-3, with a possible D match to TRBD2 (5 bases). CDR1 is KGHSH and CDR2 is LQKENI in the germline V gene. The length of the CDR3 is 13 residues. Trimming shortened V by 4 bases and J by 3 bases, and 8 bases separated the two germline ends. The CDR3 DNA sequence: TGTGCCAGCTCACGGCGGGCAACAGATACGCAGTATTTT. It is translated as CASSRRATDTQYF.

This sequence joins TRBV7-6 and TRBJ2-7; 11 nucleotides align to TRBD1. The CDR3 is made up of 16 amino acids. Germline V gene lookup returns CDR1 SGHVS and CDR2 FNYEAQ. Trimming at V came to 5 bases and at J to 0 bases, leaving 6 bases not matched to a gene. Here the CDR3 reads CASSKGQGGNSYEQYF. CDR3 in DNA: TGTGCCAGCAGCAAGGGACAGGGGGGGAACTCCTACGAGCAGTACTTC.

The genes are TRBV2 and TRBJ1-1, with 7 bases lining up with TRBD1. From germline, CDR1 is SNHLY and CDR2 FYNNEI. The CDR3 has 15 residues. J was trimmed by 5 bases and V by 4 bases; bases with no gene match: 10. This chain's CDR3 is CASSAQGPRRTEAFF. Here the CDR3 DNA reads TGTGCCAGCAGTGCACAGGGGCCAAGAAGGACTGAAGCTTTCTTT.

Concerning this clone: This sample includes further DNA sequences coding for the same CDR3. V is TRBV19 and J is TRBJ1-4, with TRBD1 identical over 8 bases. V gave up 1 base and J gave up 8 bases; unmatched junction bases: 6. In germline, CDR1 is LNHDA, CDR2 SQIVND (reference sequence). This CDR3 is built from 15 residues. CDR3 loop: CASSIAGQGREKLFF. The CDR3 DNA sequence: TGTGCCAGTAGTATAGCAGGACAGGGTCGGGAAAAACTGTTTTTT.

V gene TRBV6-7 combines with J gene TRBJ2-4; no reliable D call. TRBV6-7 is an open reading frame whose function is uncertain. The CDR3 is made up of 13 amino acids. The ends were cut back, 6 bases at V and 9 bases at J, with 15 bases in the middle. The CDR3 spells CASRPLSSSIQYF. In nucleotides, the CDR3 is TGTGCCAGCAGGCCCCTGAGCAGCAGCATTCAGTACTTC.

V usage is TRBV18 and J usage is TRBJ2-2, with D perhaps matching TRBD1 or TRBD2 (6 bases each). This CDR3 has 16 amino acids. Per the germline V gene, CDR1 is KGHSH and CDR2 is LQKENI. Deletions cut 3 bases from V and 4 bases from J, with 15 bases between. As DNA, the CDR3 is TGTGCCAGCTCACCTCGCCTTCCGGGGGCCACCGGGGAGCTGTTTTTT. Translation gives CASSPRLPGATGELFF.

The CDR3 loop reads CSVERAANYGYTF. The CDR3, as DNA: TGCAGCGTTGAGAGGGCTGCCAACTATGGCTACACCTTC. J is TRBJ1-2 and V is TRBV29-1; D gene uncertain. V dropped 3 bases and J dropped 2 bases, with 10 bases sitting between them. CDR3 length equals 13 residues. Looked up from germline, CDR1 is SQVTM and CDR2 is ANQGSEA.

This chain links TRBV6-1 with TRBJ1-2, with D hard to call. CDR3 size: 14 residues. Germline assignment: CDR1 MNHNS and CDR2 SASEGT. The ends were cut back, 1 base at V and 2 bases at J, with 8 bases in the middle. The CDR3 DNA reads TGTGCCAGCAGTGAAGGGATAGGGAACTATGGCTACACCTTC. Translating gives CASSEGIGNYGYTF.

This clone was recorded a few times. V gene TRBV19 combines with J gene TRBJ1-3; D gene uncertain. The CDR3 totals 12 residues. The V end lost 7 bases, the J end lost 0 bases, and 4 bases lay between the germline ends. Per the germline V gene, CDR1 is LNHDA and CDR2 is SQIVND (reference sequence). The CDR3 bases are TGTGCCAGTACCTCCTCTGGAAACACCATATATTTT. Amino acids: CASTSSGNTIYF.

The chain couples TRBV6-8 to TRBJ2-5; D may be TRBD1 (6 bases). The CDR3 totals 15 residues. Germline V gene lookup returns CDR1 MNHGY and CDR2 SAAAGT. The V gene lost 4 bases and the J gene lost 5 bases, with 17 bases spanning the gap. The CDR3 nucleotides read TGTGCCAGCAGTTCCACCCAAGGACAGAAGGAGACCCAGTACTTC. This sequence encodes CASSSTQGQKETQYF.

The chain links TRBV16 to TRBJ2-3; the D is unclear. V was cut by 4 bases and J by 8 bases, with 19 bases left in between. The germline CDR1 and CDR2 sequences are KGHSY and FQNENV. The CDR3 consists of 15 residues. The CDR3 reads CASSPADPLLGTQYF. CDR3 sequence (DNA): TGTGCCAGCAGCCCTGCGGACCCACTCTTGGGTACGCAGTATTTT.

The chain links TRBV25-1 to TRBJ1-1; 10 nucleotides line up with TRBD1. Germline CDR1 is MGHDK and CDR2 is SYGVNS. J lost 6 bases, V lost 3 bases, and 10 bases had no gene match. The length of the CDR3 is 16 residues. Here the CDR3 reads CASSDWDRGKVAEAFF. CDR3 DNA: TGTGCCAGCAGTGATTGGGACAGGGGAAAGGTGGCTGAAGCTTTCTTT.

V usage is TRBV19 and J usage is TRBJ1-5; no clear D gene. Germline assignment: CDR1 LNHDA and CDR2 SQIVND (reference sequence). The CDR3 is made up of 12 amino acids. This CDR3 is CASHSRNQPQHF. CDR3 DNA sequence: TGTGCGAGTCATAGTCGCAATCAGCCCCAGCATTTT.

The rearrangement links TRBV19 to TRBJ2-5, with 7 bases identical to TRBD1. Germline V CDR1 and CDR2: LNHDA, SQIVND (reference sequence). The junction had 6 bases not matched to a gene; V was cut back by 6 bases and J by 5 bases. The CDR3 extends over 13 amino acids. In DNA form, the CDR3 reads TGTGCCAGTAGGCAGGGGGTGGACGAGACCCAGTACTTC. Its translation is CASRQGVDETQYF.

This chain uses TRBV1 with TRBJ2-7. TRBV1 is a pseudogene. The CDR3 is 14 residues long. This CDR3 reads CASSQPGASRAQYF. The CDR3 DNA sequence: TGCGCCAGCAGCCAACCGGGCGCGAGTAGGGCACAGTACTTC.

The rearrangement joins TRBV6-1 to TRBJ1-2; no clear D. This CDR3 is built from 13 residues. Between the trimmed V and J ends, which lost 1 base and 5 bases, there was a span of 8 bases. Germline assignment: CDR1 MNHNS and CDR2 SASEGT. CDR3: CASSEEKGYGYTF. DNA for the CDR3: TGTGCCAGCAGTGAAGAAAAAGGGTATGGCTACACCTTC.

The V and J genes are TRBV6-8 and TRBJ2-1, with TRBD1 matching 9 bases. Trimming removed 5 bases from V and 0 bases from J; junction bases left unmatched: 14. This CDR3 has 19 amino acids. The V gene's germline CDR1 is MNHGY and CDR2 SAAAGT. CDR3 sequence reads: CASSTPGQGGVSSYNEQFF. DNA of the CDR3: TGTGCCAGCAGTACCCCGGGACAGGGTGGGGTCAGCTCCTACAATGAGCAGTTCTTC.

This chain links TRBV6-7 with TRBJ1-2, with 7 positions matching TRBD1. TRBV6-7 is designated an ORF whose function remains uncertain. J lost 4 bases, V lost 5 bases, and 13 bases had no gene match. The CDR3 has 16 amino acids. CDR3 region: CASSVGRQGLGYGYTF. CDR3 nucleotide sequence: TGTGCCAGCAGTGTGGGGAGACAGGGATTAGGCTATGGCTACACCTTC.

The rearrangement uses TRBV11-3 and TRBJ1-2; D perhaps matches TRBD1 (6 bases). Germline V gene data show CDR1 as SGHNT and CDR2 as YENEEA. The CDR3 has 15 amino acids. V was pared by 5 bases and J by 4 bases, with 17 bases between. The CDR3 sequence is CASSRGGVAFYGYTF. Here the CDR3 DNA reads TGTGCCAGCAGCCGAGGGGGGGTGGCGTTCTATGGCTACACCTTC.

The chain has TRBV6-8 and TRBJ2-7, with TRBD2 matching over 7 bases. Germline V lookup: CDR1 MNHGY, CDR2 SAAAGT. CDR3 size: 15 residues. V shed 8 bases and J 4 bases; nucleotides not matched to a gene: 14. The CDR3: CASGLGTGGIYEQYF. CDR3 nucleotides: TGTGCCAGCGGCCTAGGGACGGGGGGTATTTACGAGCAGTACTTC.

The gene calls are TRBV23-1 and TRBJ1-1, with 7 bases identical to TRBD1. TRBV23-1 counts as an open reading frame of uncertain function. The CDR3 is 16 amino acids. V lost 6 bases and J lost 0; bases outside the gene matches: 10. CDR3 sequence reads: CASSRGTEFLNTEAFF. DNA of the CDR3: TGCGCCAGCAGCCGTGGGACAGAGTTTTTGAACACTGAAGCTTTCTTT.

J is TRBJ2-1 and V is TRBV5-1; 14 bases align to TRBD2. The CDR3 totals 14 residues. The germline V gene has CDR1 SGHRS and CDR2 YFSETQ. V shed 3 bases, J shed 9 bases, and the junction held 2 bases outside the gene matches. As DNA, the CDR3 is TGCGCCAGCAGCTCGGGACTAGCGGGAGCTGAGCAGTTCTTC. This translates into CASSSGLAGAEQFF.

The chain carries TRBV30 and TRBJ1-3, with D unresolved. The CDR3 has 13 residues. Germline V gene lookup returns CDR1 GTSNPN and CDR2 SVGIG (reference sequence). Between the trimmed V and J ends, which lost 4 bases and 4 bases, there was a span of 11 bases. The CDR3 region has the DNA TGTGCCTGGACCCTTGGGTTCGGAAACACCATATATTTT. This sequence encodes CAWTLGFGNTIYF.